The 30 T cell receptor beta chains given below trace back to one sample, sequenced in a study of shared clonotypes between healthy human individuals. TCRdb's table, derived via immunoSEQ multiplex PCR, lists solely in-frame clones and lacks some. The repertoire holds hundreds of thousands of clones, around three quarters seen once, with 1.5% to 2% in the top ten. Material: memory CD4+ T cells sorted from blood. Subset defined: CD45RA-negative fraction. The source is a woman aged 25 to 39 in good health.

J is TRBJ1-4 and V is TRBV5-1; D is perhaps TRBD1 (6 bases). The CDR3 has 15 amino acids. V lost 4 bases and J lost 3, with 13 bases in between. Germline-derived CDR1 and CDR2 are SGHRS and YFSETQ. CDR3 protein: CASSGGRSPNEKLFF. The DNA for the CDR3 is TGCGCCAGCAGCGGGGGCAGGTCCCCTAATGAAAAACTGTTTTTT.

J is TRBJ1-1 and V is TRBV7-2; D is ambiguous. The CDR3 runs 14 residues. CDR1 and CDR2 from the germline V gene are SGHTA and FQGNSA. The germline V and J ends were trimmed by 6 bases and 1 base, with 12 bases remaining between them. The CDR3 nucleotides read TGTGCCAGCAGTCTAGGACGGACGAACACTGAAGCTTTCTTT. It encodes CASSLGRTNTEAFF. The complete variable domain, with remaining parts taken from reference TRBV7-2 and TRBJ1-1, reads GAGVSQSPSNKVTEKGKDVELRCDPISGHTALYWYRQSLGQGLEFLIYFQGNSAPDKSGLPSDRFSAERTGGSVSTLTIQRTQQEDSAVYLCASSLGRTNTEAFFGQGTRLTVV.

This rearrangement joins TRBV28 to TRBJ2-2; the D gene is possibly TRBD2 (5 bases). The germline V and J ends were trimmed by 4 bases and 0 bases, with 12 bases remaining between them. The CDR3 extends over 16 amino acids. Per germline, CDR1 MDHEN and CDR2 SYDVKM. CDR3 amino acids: CASSWTQPANTGELFF. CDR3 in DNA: TGTGCCAGCAGTTGGACTCAGCCGGCGAACACCGGGGAGCTGTTTTTT.

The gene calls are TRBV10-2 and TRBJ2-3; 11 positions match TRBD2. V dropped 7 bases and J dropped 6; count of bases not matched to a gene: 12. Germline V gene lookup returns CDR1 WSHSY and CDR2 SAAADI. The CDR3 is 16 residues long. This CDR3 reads CASTPSLAGGGDTQYF. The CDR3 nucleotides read TGCGCCAGCACCCCCTCCCTAGCGGGAGGAGGGGATACGCAGTATTTT.

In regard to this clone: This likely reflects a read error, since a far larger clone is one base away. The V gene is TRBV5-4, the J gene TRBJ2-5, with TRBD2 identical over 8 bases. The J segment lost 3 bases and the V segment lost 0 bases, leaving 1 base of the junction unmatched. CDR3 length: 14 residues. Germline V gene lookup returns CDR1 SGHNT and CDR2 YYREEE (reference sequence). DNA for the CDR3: TGTGCCAGCAGCTTGGAACTAGCGGAAGAGACCCAGTACTTC. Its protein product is CASSLELAEETQYF.

The CDR3 here is CASGSLGLSGMGYTF. The CDR3 nucleotides are TGTGCCAGCGGATCTTTGGGGCTTTCTGGTATGGGGTACACCTTC. The chain combines TRBV27 with TRBJ1-2, with TRBD1 as a possible D gene (5 bases). The germline V gene encodes CDR1 MNHEY and CDR2 SMNVEV (reference sequence). Trimming pared 8 bases from V and 11 bases from J, leaving 27 bases between. The CDR3 has 15 amino acids.

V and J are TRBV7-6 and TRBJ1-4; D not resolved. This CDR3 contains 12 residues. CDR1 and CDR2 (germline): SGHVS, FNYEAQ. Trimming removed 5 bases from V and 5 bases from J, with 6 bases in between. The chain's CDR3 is CASSQYNEKLFF. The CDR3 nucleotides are TGTGCCAGCAGCCAGTACAATGAAAAACTGTTTTTT.

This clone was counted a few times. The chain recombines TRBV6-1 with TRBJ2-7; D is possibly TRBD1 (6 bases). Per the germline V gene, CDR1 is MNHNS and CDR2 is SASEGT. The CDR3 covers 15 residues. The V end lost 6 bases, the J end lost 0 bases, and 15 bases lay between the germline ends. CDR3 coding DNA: TGTGCCAGCAGCCTCGAGTTGGACAGCTCCTACGAGCAGTACTTC. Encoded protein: CASSLELDSSYEQYF.

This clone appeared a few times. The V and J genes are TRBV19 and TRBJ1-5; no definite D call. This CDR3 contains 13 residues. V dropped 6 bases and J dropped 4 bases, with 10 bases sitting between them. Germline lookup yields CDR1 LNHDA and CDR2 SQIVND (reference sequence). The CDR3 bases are TGTGCCAGTAGGGGCATGGGGAATCAGCCCCAGCATTTT. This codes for CASRGMGNQPQHF.

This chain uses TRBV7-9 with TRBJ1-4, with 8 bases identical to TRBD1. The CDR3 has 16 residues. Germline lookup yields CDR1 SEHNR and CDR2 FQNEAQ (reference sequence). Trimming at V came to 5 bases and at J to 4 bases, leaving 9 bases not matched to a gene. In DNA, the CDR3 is TGTGCCAGCAGCCCCGACAGGGGCGTTATTAATGAAAAACTGTTTTTT. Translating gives CASSPDRGVINEKLFF.

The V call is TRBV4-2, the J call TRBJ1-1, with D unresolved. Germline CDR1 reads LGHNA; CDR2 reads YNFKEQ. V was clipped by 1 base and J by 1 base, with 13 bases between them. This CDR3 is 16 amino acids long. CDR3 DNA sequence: TGTGCCAGCAGCCAAGCCCCCGGACGGGAGAACACTGAAGCTTTCTTT. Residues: CASSQAPGRENTEAFF.

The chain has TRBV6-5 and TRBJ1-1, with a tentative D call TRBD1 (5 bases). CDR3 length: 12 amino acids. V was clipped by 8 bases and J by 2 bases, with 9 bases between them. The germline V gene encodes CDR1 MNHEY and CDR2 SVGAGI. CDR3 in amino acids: CASRTSNTEAFF. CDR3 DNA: TGTGCCAGCCGGACATCCAACACTGAAGCTTTCTTT.

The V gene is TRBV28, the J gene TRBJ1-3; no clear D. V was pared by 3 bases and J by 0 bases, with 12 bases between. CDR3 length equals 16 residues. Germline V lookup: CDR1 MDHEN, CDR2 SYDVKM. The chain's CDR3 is CASSFFLASSGNTIYF. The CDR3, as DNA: TGTGCCAGCAGTTTTTTTTTGGCCTCCTCTGGAAACACCATATATTTT.

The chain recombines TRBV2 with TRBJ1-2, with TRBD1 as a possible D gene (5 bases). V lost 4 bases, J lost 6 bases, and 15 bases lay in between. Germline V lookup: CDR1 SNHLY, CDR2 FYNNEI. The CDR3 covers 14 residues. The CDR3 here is CASSVLGGEDGYTF. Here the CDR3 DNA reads TGTGCCAGCAGTGTTTTAGGAGGGGAGGATGGCTACACCTTC. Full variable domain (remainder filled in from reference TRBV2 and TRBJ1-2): EPEVTQTPSHQVTQMGQEVILRCVPISNHLYFYWYRQILGQKVEFLVSFYNNEISEKSEIFDDQFSVERPDGSNFTLKIRSTKLEDSAMYFCASSVLGGEDGYTFGSGTRLTVV.

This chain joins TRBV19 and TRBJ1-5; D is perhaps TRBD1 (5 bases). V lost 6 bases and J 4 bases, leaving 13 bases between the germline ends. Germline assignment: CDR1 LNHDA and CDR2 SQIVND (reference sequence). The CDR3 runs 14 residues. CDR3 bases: TGTGCCAGTAGCTTTGGGGGGGAAAATCAGCCCCAGCATTTT. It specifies CASSFGGENQPQHF.

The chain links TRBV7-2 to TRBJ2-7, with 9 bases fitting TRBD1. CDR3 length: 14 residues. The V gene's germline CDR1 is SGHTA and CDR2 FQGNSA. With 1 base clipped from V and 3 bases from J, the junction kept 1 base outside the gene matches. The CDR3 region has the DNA TGTGCCAGCAGCTTAGGGACAGGGGTCTACGAGCAGTACTTC. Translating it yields CASSLGTGVYEQYF.

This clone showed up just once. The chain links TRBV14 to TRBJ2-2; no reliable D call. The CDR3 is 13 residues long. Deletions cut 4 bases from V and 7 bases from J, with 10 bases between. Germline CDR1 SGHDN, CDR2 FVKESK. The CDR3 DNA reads TGTGCCAGCAGCCCAAGGTCGGGCGGGGAGCTGTTTTTT. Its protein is CASSPRSGGELFF.

For the CDR3, the DNA is TGTGCCTGGAGTGTTCCGGGGAAGAATGAGCAGTTCTTC. It encodes CAWSVPGKNEQFF. This rearrangement joins TRBV30 to TRBJ2-1; a weak D match, TRBD2 (5 bases). The CDR3 has 13 residues. V was trimmed by 0 bases and J by 7 bases, leaving 10 bases between them. CDR1 is GTSNPN, CDR2 SVGIG, per germline (reference sequence).

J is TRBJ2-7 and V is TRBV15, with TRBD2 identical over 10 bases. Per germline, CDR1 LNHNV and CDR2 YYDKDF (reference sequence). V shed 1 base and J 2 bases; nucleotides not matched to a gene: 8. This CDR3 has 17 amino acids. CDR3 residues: CATSRVAWTSGAYEQYF. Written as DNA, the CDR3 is TGTGCCACCAGCAGAGTTGCGTGGACTAGCGGTGCCTACGAGCAGTACTTC. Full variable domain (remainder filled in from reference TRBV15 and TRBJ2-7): DAMVIQNPRYQVTQFGKPVTLSCSQTLNHNVMYWYQQKSSQAPKLLFHYYDKDFNNEADTPDNFQSRRPNTSFCFLDIRSPGLGDTAMYLCATSRVAWTSGAYEQYFGPGTRLTVT.

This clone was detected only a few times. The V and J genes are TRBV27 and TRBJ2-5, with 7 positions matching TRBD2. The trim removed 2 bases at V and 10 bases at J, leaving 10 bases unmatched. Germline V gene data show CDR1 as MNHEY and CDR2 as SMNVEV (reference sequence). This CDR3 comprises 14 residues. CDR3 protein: CASSLMGTKVDQYF. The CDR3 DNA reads TGTGCCAGCAGTTTAATGGGGACTAAAGTGGACCAGTACTTC.

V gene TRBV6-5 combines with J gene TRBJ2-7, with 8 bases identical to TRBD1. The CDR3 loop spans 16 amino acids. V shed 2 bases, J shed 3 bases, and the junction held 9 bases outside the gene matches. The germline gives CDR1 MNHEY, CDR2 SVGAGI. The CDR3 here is CASSYRGQGGNYEQYF. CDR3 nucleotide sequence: TGTGCCAGCAGTTACCGAGGACAGGGTGGAAACTACGAGCAGTACTTC.

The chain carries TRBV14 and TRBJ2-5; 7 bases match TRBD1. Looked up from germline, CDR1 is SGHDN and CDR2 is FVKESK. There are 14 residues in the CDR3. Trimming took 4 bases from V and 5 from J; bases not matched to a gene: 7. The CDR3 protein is CASSLPRGRETQYF. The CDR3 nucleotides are TGTGCCAGCAGCCTTCCGAGGGGGCGTGAGACCCAGTACTTC.

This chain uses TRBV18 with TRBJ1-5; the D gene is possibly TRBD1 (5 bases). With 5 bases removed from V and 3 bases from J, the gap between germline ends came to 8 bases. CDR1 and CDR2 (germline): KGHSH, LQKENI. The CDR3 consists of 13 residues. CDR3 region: CASSTGPNQPQHF. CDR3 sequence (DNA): TGTGCCAGCTCAACGGGACCCAATCAGCCCCAGCATTTT.

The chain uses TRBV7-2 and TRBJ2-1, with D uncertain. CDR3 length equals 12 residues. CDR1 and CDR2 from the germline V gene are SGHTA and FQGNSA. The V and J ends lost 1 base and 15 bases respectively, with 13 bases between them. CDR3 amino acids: CASSLGRPVPFF. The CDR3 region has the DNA TGTGCCAGCAGCTTAGGACGCCCCGTTCCGTTCTTC.

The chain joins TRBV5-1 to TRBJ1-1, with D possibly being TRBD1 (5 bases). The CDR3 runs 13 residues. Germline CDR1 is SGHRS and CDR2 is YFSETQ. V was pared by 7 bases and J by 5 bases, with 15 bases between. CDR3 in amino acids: CASGPGPRTEAFF. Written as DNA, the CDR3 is TGCGCCAGCGGGCCGGGACCCCGGACTGAAGCTTTCTTT.

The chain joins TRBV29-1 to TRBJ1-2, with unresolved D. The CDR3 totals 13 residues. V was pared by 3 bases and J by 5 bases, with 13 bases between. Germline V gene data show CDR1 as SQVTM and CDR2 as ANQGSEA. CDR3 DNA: TGCAGCGTTGACATGGACGGGGTTTATGGCTACACCTTC. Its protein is CSVDMDGVYGYTF.

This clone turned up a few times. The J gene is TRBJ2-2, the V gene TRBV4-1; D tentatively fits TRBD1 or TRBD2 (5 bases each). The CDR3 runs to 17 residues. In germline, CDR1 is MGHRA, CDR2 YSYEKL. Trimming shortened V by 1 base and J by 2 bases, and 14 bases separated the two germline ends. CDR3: CASSQGSGAGNTGELFF. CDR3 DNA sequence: TGCGCCAGCAGCCAAGGTTCCGGGGCCGGTAACACCGGGGAGCTGTTTTTT.

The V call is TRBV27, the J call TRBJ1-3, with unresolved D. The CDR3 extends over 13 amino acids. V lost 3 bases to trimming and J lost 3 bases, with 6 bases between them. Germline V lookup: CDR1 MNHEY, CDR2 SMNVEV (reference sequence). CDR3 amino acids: CASSFSGGNTIYF. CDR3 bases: TGTGCCAGCAGTTTTTCGGGTGGAAACACCATATATTTT.

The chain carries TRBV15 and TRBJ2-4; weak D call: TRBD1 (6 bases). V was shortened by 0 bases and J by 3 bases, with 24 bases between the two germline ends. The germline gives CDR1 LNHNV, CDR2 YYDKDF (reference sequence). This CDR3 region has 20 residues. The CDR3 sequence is CATSRDYGLVPGHHKNIQYF. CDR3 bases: TGTGCCACCAGCAGAGATTACGGTCTCGTCCCGGGACACCACAAAAACATTCAGTACTTC.

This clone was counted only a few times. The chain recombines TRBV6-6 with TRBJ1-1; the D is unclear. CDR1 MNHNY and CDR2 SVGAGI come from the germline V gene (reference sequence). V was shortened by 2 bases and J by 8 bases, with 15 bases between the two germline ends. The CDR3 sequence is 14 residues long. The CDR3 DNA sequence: TGTGCCAGCAGTTACCCGCCCAAACAGCCGGAAGCTTTCTTT. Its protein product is CASSYPPKQPEAFF.